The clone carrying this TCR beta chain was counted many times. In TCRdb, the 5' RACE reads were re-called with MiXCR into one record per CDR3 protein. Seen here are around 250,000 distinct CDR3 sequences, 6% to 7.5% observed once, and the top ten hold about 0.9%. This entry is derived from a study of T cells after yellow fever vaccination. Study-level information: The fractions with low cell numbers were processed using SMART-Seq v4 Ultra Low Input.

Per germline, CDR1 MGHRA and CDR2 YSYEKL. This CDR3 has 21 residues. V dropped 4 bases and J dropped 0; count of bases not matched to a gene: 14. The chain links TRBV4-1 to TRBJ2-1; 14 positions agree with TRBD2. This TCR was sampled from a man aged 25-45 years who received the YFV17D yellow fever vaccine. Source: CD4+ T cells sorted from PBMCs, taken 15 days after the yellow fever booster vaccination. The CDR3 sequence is CASSLPGLAGGPINSYNEQFF. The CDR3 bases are TGCGCCAGCAGCCTCCCCGGACTAGCGGGAGGCCCGATTAACTCCTACAATGAGCAGTTCTTC.